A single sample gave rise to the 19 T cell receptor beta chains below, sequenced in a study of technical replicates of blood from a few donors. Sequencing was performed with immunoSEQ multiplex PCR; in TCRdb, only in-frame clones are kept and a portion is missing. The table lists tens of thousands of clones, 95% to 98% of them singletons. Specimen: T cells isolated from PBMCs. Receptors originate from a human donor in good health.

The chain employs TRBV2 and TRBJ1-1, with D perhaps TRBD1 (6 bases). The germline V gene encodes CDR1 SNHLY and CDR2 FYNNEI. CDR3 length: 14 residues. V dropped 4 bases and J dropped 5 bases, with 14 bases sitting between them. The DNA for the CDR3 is TGTGCCAGCAGTGTGGGGGGGCGGGATACTGAAGCTTTCTTT. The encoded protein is CASSVGGRDTEAFF.

CDR3 protein: CASSVSPTTYEQYF. Written as DNA, the CDR3 is TGTGCCAGCAGCGTTTCACCCACAACCTACGAGCAGTACTTC. The V gene is TRBV9, the J gene TRBJ2-7; D uncertain. The V and J ends lost 2 bases and 2 bases respectively, with 11 bases between them. There are 14 residues in the CDR3. From germline, CDR1 is SGDLS and CDR2 YYNGEE.

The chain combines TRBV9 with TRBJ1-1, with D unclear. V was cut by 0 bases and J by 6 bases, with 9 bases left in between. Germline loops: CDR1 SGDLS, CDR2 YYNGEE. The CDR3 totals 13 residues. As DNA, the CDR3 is TGTGCCAGCAGCGTAGTCGACACCTCTGAAGCTTTCTTT. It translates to CASSVVDTSEAFF.

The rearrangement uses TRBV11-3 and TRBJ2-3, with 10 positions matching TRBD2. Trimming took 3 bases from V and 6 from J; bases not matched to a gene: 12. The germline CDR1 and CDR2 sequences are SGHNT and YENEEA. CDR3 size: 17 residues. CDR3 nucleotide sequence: TGTGCCAGCAGCTTTAGCTCTAGCGGGAGTTACACCGATACGCAGTATTTT. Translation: CASSFSSSGSYTDTQYF.

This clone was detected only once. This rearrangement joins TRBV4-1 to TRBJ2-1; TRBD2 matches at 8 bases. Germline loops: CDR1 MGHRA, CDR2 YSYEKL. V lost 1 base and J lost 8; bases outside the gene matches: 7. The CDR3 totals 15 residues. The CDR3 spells CASSQGFAREDEQFF. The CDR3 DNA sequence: TGCGCCAGCAGCCAAGGCTTTGCGCGGGAGGATGAGCAGTTCTTC.

DNA for the CDR3: TGTGCCAGCAGTTCTTATAGCGGTAGCACAGATACGCAGTATTTT. It translates to CASSSYSGSTDTQYF. The chain has TRBV7-3 and TRBJ2-3; a weak D match, TRBD2 (6 bases). V lost 6 bases and J 0 bases, leaving 13 bases between the germline ends. The CDR3 sequence is 15 residues long. The germline V gene encodes CDR1 SGHTA and CDR2 FQGTGA.

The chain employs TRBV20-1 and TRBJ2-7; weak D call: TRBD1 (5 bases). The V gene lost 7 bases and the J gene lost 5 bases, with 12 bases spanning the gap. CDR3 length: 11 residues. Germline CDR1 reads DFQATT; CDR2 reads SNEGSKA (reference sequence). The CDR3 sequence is CSGGAAHEQYF. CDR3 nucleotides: TGCAGTGGTGGGGCAGCCCACGAGCAGTACTTC.

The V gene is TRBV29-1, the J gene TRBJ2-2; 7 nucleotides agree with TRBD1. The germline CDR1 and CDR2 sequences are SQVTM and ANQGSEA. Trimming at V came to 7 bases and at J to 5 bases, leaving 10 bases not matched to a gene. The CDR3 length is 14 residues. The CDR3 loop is CSAMNRGKTGELFF. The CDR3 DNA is TGCAGCGCTATGAACAGGGGCAAGACCGGGGAGCTGTTTTTT.

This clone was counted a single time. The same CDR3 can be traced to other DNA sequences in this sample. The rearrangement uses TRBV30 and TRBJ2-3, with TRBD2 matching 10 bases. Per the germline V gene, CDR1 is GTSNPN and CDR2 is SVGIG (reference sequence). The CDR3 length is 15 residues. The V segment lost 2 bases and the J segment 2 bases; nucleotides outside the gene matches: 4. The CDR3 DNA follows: TGTGCCTGGAGTACCACTAGCGGGAACACAGATACGCAGTATTTT. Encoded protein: CAWSTTSGNTDTQYF.

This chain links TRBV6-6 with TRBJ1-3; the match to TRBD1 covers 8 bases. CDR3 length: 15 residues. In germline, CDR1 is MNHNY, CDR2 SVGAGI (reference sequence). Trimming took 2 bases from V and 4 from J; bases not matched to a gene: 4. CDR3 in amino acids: CASSYGQGTGNTIYF. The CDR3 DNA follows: TGTGCCAGCAGTTACGGACAGGGTACAGGAAACACCATATATTTT.

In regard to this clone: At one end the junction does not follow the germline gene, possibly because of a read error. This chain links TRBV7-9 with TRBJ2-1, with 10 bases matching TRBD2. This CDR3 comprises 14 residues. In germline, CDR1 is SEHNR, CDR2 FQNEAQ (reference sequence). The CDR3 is CASSLAGEIREQFF. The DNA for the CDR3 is TGTGCCAGCAGCCTAGCGGGAGAGATTCGTGAGCAGTTCTTC.

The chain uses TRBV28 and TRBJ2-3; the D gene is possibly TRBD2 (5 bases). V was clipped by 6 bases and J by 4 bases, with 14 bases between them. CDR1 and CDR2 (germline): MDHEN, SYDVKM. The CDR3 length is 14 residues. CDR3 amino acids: CASRGGLKADTQYF. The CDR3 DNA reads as TGTGCCAGCAGAGGAGGTTTGAAGGCAGATACGCAGTATTTT.

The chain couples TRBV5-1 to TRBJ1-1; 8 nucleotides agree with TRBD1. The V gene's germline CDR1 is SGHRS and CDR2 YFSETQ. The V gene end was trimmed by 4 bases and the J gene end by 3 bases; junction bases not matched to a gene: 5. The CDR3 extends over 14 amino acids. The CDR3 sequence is CASSLGGQDTEAFF. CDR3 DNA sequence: TGCGCCAGCAGCCTGGGGGGACAGGACACTGAAGCTTTCTTT.

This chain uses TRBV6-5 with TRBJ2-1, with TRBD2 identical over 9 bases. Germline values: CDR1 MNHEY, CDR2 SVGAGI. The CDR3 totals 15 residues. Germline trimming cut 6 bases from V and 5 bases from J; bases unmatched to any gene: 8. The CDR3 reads CASSTSGRPHNEQFF. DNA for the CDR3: TGTGCCAGCAGCACAAGCGGGAGGCCCCACAATGAGCAGTTCTTC.

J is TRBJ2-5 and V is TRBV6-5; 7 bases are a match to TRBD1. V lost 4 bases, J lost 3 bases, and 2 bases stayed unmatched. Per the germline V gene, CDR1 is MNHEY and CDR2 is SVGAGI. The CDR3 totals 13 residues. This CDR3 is CASSSGTEETQYF. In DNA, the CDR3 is TGTGCCAGCAGTTCCGGGACAGAAGAGACCCAGTACTTC.

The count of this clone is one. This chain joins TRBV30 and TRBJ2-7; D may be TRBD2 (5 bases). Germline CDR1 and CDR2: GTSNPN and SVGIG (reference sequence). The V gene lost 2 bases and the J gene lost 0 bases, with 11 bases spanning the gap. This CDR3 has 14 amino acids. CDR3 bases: TGTGCCTGGAGTATCGGGGTTCCCTCCTACGAGCAGTACTTC. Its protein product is CAWSIGVPSYEQYF.

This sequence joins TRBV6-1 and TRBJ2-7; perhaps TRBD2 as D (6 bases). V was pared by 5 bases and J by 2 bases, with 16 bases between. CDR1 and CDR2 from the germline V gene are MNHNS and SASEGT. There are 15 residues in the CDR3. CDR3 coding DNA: TGTGCCAGCAGTCCCGGTAGCGGCAGAGCCTACGAGCAGTACTTC. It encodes CASSPGSGRAYEQYF.

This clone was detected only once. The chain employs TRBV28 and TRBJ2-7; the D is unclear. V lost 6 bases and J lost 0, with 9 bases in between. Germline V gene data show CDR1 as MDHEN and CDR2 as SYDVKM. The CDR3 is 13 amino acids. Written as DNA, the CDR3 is TGTGCCAGCAGCCCACAGATCTCCTACGAGCAGTACTTC. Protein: CASSPQISYEQYF.

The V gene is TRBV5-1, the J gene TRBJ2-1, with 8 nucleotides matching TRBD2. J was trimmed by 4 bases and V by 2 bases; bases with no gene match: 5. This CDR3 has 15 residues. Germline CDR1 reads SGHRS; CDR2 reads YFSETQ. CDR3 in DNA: TGCGCCAGCAGCTTAGGAATAGCGGGGTACAATGAGCAGTTCTTC. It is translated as CASSLGIAGYNEQFF.